This is a list of T cell receptor beta chains from one sample in a study of identical twins. TCRdb fed the 5' RACE reads into MiXCR, producing one record per CDR3 protein. The data show some 570,000 distinct CDR3 sequences, with approximately 20% seen just once and 0.4% to 0.6% held by the top ten. Separately, the same data were catalogued under a study of yellow fever vaccine responses in identical twins.

The source material was CD4+ T cells sorted from blood. The source of these receptors is a young woman in good health. Both conserved end residues are part of each CDR3. The D gene is left open where the match is weak. Some rows have no size entry. The others give once, few or many, or a class for an expanded clone.

DNA: TGTGCCACCAGTGACCTAGCGGGTTTGGGCACAGATACGCAGTATTTT; CDR3: CATSDLAGLGTDTQYF; J: TRBJ2-3; V: TRBV24-1; size: few; D: TRBD2
DNA: TGTGCCAGCAGCCGCTTCGGGGGCACCCCTAGCACAGATACGCAGTATTTT; CDR3: CASSRFGGTPSTDTQYF; J: TRBJ2-3; V: TRBV6-1; size: NA; D: NA
DNA: TGTGCCAGCAGTTCCTCCTCCGGACTAGCGGGGGGCGAGAGGGAGACCCAGTACTTC; CDR3: CASSSSSGLAGGERETQYF; J: TRBJ2-5; V: TRBV28; size: NA; D: TRBD2
DNA: TGCGCCAGCAGCTCGACGCAGTGGGATACGCAGTATTTT; CDR3: CASSSTQWDTQYF; J: TRBJ2-3; V: TRBV5-1; size: few; D: NA
DNA: TGTGCCATCAGTGAGCGGGGACAGGGGATCTCCTACAATGAGCAGTTCTTC; CDR3: CAISERGQGISYNEQFF; J: TRBJ2-1; V: TRBV10-3; size: NA; D: TRBD1
DNA: TGTGCCAGCAGTGTAGGAGCGGGGAGCTCCTACAATGAGCAGTTCTTC; CDR3: CASSVGAGSSYNEQFF; J: TRBJ2-1; V: TRBV6-1; size: NA; D: TRBD2
DNA: TGTGCCATCAGCGGGAGGGGAGGACAGGGGGCCTACGAGCAGTACTTC; CDR3: CAISGRGGQGAYEQYF; J: TRBJ2-7; V: TRBV10-3; size: few; D: TRBD1
DNA: TGTGCCAGCAGCCCGACCGTTGGAGAGACCCAGTACTTC; CDR3: CASSPTVGETQYF; J: TRBJ2-5; V: TRBV7-9; size: NA; D: NA
DNA: TGCAGTGTCCCTCGCGGGGGGCCTCAAGAGACCCAGTACTTC; CDR3: CSVPRGGPQETQYF; J: TRBJ2-5; V: TRBV20-1; size: NA; D: TRBD2
DNA: TGTGCCAGCAGCCAACGACAGGGATCCTACAATGAGCAGTTCTTC; CDR3: CASSQRQGSYNEQFF; J: TRBJ2-1; V: TRBV12-3/TRBV12-4; size: few; D: TRBD1
DNA: TGCGCCAGCAGCCCGATAGCGGGAGGGCCTAATGAGCAGTTCTTC; CDR3: CASSPIAGGPNEQFF; J: TRBJ2-1; V: TRBV5-1; size: NA; D: TRBD2
DNA: TGTGCCATCAGTGACCCCGGGACTAGTCCATACAATGAGCAGTTCTTC; CDR3: CAISDPGTSPYNEQFF; J: TRBJ2-1; V: TRBV10-3; size: few; D: TRBD2
DNA: TGTGCCACCGATGAGACAGGGATGGGCGATGAGCAGTTCTTC; CDR3: CATDETGMGDEQFF; J: TRBJ2-1; V: TRBV15; size: few; D: TRBD1
DNA: TGTGCCATCAGCATAACAGGAAAAGGGGACACCATATATTTT; CDR3: CAISITGKGDTIYF; J: TRBJ1-3; V: TRBV10-3; size: NA; D: NA
DNA: TGCGCCAGCAGTGAGTCTATCGGGGGCACAGATACGCAGTATTTT; CDR3: CASSESIGGTDTQYF; J: TRBJ2-3; V: TRBV10-1; size: few; D: NA
DNA: TGTGCCAGCAGTTCCCGGGACAGTTATCGCAATGAGCAGTTCTTC; CDR3: CASSSRDSYRNEQFF; J: TRBJ2-1; V: TRBV12-3/TRBV12-4; size: NA; D: TRBD1
DNA: TGTGCCAGCAGCTCTAGCGGGAGTGTGACCGGGGAGCTGTTTTTT; CDR3: CASSSSGSVTGELFF; J: TRBJ2-2; V: TRBV7-8; size: NA; D: TRBD2
DNA: TGTGCCAGCTCACCACAGGGGTTGGCCTACGAGCAGTACTTC; CDR3: CASSPQGLAYEQYF; J: TRBJ2-7; V: TRBV18; size: few; D: NA
DNA: TGCGCCAGCAGCTTAGGGGGCGCGGGCAAAAACATTCAGTACTTC; CDR3: CASSLGGAGKNIQYF; J: TRBJ2-4; V: TRBV5-1; size: NA; D: TRBD1
DNA: TGTGCCAGCAGTTTCTGGGACAGGGGCCGGCCCGAGCAGTACTTC; CDR3: CASSFWDRGRPEQYF; J: TRBJ2-7; V: TRBV12-3/TRBV12-4; size: NA; D: TRBD1
DNA: TGTGCCAGCAGTTTAGGAAGTTTGACCGGGGAGCTGTTTTTT; CDR3: CASSLGSLTGELFF; J: TRBJ2-2; V: TRBV12-3/TRBV12-4; size: NA; D: NA
DNA: TGTGCCAGCATTCCCACGCTCCCGACAGGGGCAACCTCCTACGAGCAGTACTTC; CDR3: CASIPTLPTGATSYEQYF; J: TRBJ2-7; V: TRBV28; size: few; D: TRBD1
DNA: TGTGCCAGCAGCTCTAGCGGGGGGGAAGGAGAGACCCAGTACTTC; CDR3: CASSSSGGEGETQYF; J: TRBJ2-5; V: TRBV11-2; size: NA; D: TRBD2
DNA: TGTGCCAGCAGTGACAGGTTTACTGAAGCTTTCTTT; CDR3: CASSDRFTEAFF; J: TRBJ1-1; V: TRBV12-3/TRBV12-4; size: many; D: NA
DNA: TGTGCCACCAGACCGCCGGGACTAGCCTACAATGAGCAGTTCTTC; CDR3: CATRPPGLAYNEQFF; J: TRBJ2-1; V: TRBV15; size: NA; D: TRBD2
DNA: TGTGCCAGCAGCCTTGGGGTAGGGGTCCCCTCCTACAATGAGCAGTTCTTC; CDR3: CASSLGVGVPSYNEQFF; J: TRBJ2-1; V: TRBV5-5; size: few; D: NA
DNA: TGTGCCAGCAGCTTTGACCCCTCCCGGGACCAGATAGAGACCCAGTACTTC; CDR3: CASSFDPSRDQIETQYF; J: TRBJ2-5; V: TRBV9; size: NA; D: NA
DNA: TGCAGTGCTGAAGACAGGGCCGTGGACATTCAGTACTTC; CDR3: CSAEDRAVDIQYF; J: TRBJ2-4; V: TRBV20-1; size: few; D: TRBD1
DNA: TGTGCCAGCAGTTACTCGAGGCAGGGGGGGAACACCGGGGAGCTGTTTTTT; CDR3: CASSYSRQGGNTGELFF; J: TRBJ2-2; V: TRBV6-5; size: NA; D: NA
DNA: TGTGCCAGCAGCTTGGAGTGGGAGTGGACAGATACGCAGTATTTT; CDR3: CASSLEWEWTDTQYF; J: TRBJ2-3; V: TRBV5-6; size: NA; D: NA
DNA: TGCAGTGCTGAGGGGGGCCAGGGGGCGAAGGTCTACGAGCAGTACTTC; CDR3: CSAEGGQGAKVYEQYF; J: TRBJ2-7; V: TRBV20-1; size: NA; D: TRBD1
DNA: TGTGCCAGCAGTATACAGGGGGCTATCGGTTCACCCCTCCACTTT; CDR3: CASSIQGAIGSPLHF; J: TRBJ1-6; V: TRBV12-3/TRBV12-4; size: many; D: TRBD1
DNA: TGTGCCAGCAGCATACGGGACCTTCTGGAGACCCAGTACTTC; CDR3: CASSIRDLLETQYF; J: TRBJ2-5; V: TRBV7-6; size: NA; D: NA
DNA: TGCGCCAGCAGCTTGGAGACGGGAAAACAGGCTGGAAACACCATATATTTT; CDR3: CASSLETGKQAGNTIYF; J: TRBJ1-3; V: TRBV5-1; size: many; D: NA
DNA: TGTGCCAGCAGCTTAGAGACAAACAGTGAGCAGTTCTTC; CDR3: CASSLETNSEQFF; J: TRBJ2-1; V: TRBV7-3; size: few; D: NA
DNA: TGTGCCAGCAGTTTAGACAGGCCTGCGGGGGAGCAGTTCTTC; CDR3: CASSLDRPAGEQFF; J: TRBJ2-1; V: TRBV12-3/TRBV12-4; size: few; D: NA